This T cell receptor (beta chain) originates from a study of T-cell memory formation after mild COVID-19. MiXCR, applied by TCRdb to the 5' RACE reads, yields one record per CDR3 protein. The sample records under 350,000 distinct CDR3 sequences, roughly 17% being singletons. V was trimmed by 0 bases and J by 0 bases, leaving 9 bases between them. Germline CDR1 is SGHRS and CDR2 is YFSETQ. This CDR3 comprises 15 residues. The chain joins TRBV5-1 to TRBJ1-1; tentatively, D is TRBD1 (5 bases). This TCR was recovered from a man younger than 35 who had mild COVID-19 (a few samples of this study predate the infection). Cell type and time point are not known. The sample comprised PBMCs or a T cell subset sorted from them (not recorded which). The CDR3, as DNA: TGCGCCAGCAGCTTGGAGGGGAGAATGAACACTGAAGCTTTCTTT. As protein: CASSLEGRMNTEAFF.